This TCR beta chain emerged from a study of technical replicates of blood from several donors. Trimming removed 0 bases from V and 6 bases from J, with 10 bases in between. Germline V CDR1 and CDR2: SGDLS, YYNGEE. This CDR3 region has 14 residues. Generated by immunoSEQ multiplex PCR, the TCRdb table keeps only in-frame clones and is missing some. Among roughly 50,000 clones listed, about 95% were seen once. This clonotype was sampled from a human donor in good health. Some clones in this sample may be carry-over from other donors' samples. Sequencing was performed on PBMCs. The V and J genes are TRBV9 and TRBJ2-1, with no clear D. CDR3 nucleotides: TGTGCCAGCAGCGTAGATGGTAGTCCCAATGAGCAGTTCTTC. Its protein product is CASSVDGSPNEQFF.